This TCR beta chain was captured by sequencing in a study of identical twins listed by TCRdb under 2016. Study-wide context: TCR alpha and beta repertoires from monozygotic twins, unrelated adults of various ages and cord blood were deep-sequenced to test whether fetal clonotypes persist. To rule out contamination, the twin experiments were replicated at different times with different library preparation protocols. Here is what the overall study found, with its caveats: A weaker excess of twin sharing was found in beta out-of-frame sequences because the signal-to-noise ratio was lowered by fewer shared sequences. Zero-insertion analyses could be partly confounded by invariant T cells such as MAIT and iNKT, although diverse VJ usage argued against such confounding for most clonotypes. Out-of-frame TCR alpha sequences shared between twins showed an excess of low generation-probability sequences compared with coincidental sharing between unrelated individuals. Fewer insertions were carried by abundant cord blood beta clonotypes; a weaker similar trend was observed in young adult naive repertoires, while no such trend was observed in memory repertoires. Because the same donors could not be followed over many years, the conclusions depended on cross-sectional statistical analysis. In monozygotic twins, recombination models systematically underestimated out-of-frame TCR alpha sharing, but the models matched the sharing seen between unrelated individuals.

Libraries were built with 5' RACE. The instrument was an Illumina HiSeq 2000. A universal primer binding site was introduced by template switching, and a unique molecular identifier was present in the final cDNA, enabling accurate counting of TCR cDNA molecules. Specific primers in the conserved constant-segment region were used to synthesize first-strand cDNA for the TCR alpha and beta chains. To control for contamination, every cDNA library carried two barcodes: a SMART-Mk sample barcode plus Illumina barcodes. TruSeq adapter sequences and Illumina sample barcodes were added in two successive PCR steps. The Illumina HiSeq platform was used with custom primers to sequence TCR alpha and beta cDNA libraries. Processing in the source paper ran as follows. Unique molecular identifiers were extracted from raw reads with MiGEC, and CDR3 positions were determined with MiXCR. For each individual, recombination models were inferred using an EM algorithm with the repgenHMM and IGoR tools. The analysis of shared clonotypes was done with the tcR package in R, with sharing normalized by the product of cloneset sizes. To study raw recombination free of thymic and clonal selection effects, out-of-frame nonproductive sequences were analyzed. The public reads were reprocessed in TCRdb via fastp at Q25 and MiXCR, keeping in-frame beta chains. Identical CDR3 proteins give one entry, which carries the most common genes and DNA. The V and J calls were not made by the authors but by TCRdb's processing. Counted in this sample were hundreds of thousands of distinct CDR3 sequences; 6.1% of them appeared once. Of the sample, around 1.9% is held by the ten largest clones.

Of note for this clonotype: Its antigen remains undetermined. Base qualities were left out, and no much larger clone turns up one base away.

The CDR3 contains 17 residues, cysteine and valine counted. Just CDR3 DNA is preserved here, 51 bases in frame from base 1. Ends trimmed: V by 0 bases, J by 3 bases; bases unmatched to a gene: 8. From the germline V gene, CDR1 is SGHRS and CDR2 is YFSETQ. All donors were healthy Caucasians. The researchers also sequenced three unrelated adults who were not twins: a male aged 18 to 29, a male aged 50 to 60, and a female aged 50 to 60. Miltenyi CD45RO+ enrichment and human naive T-cell isolation kits were used to isolate memory (CD45RO+) and naive T cells from PBMC. The sample was naive T cells sorted from blood. Explained via the paper, the cell subset or site label denotes: cells isolated with a human naive T-cell isolation kit. This receptor was obtained from a man younger than 35 in good health. The chain is assembled from TRBV5-1 and TRBJ2-7, and 11 junction bases match TRBD2. CDR3 sequence: CASSLVASGRNLYEQYV. The bases are TGCGCCAGCAGCTTGGTTGCTAGCGGGAGGAACCTCTACGAGCAGTACGTC.